The TCR beta chain described here comes from a study of blood T cell repertoires in COVID-19. Across the whole study: Researchers got acute and convalescent COVID-19 samples from the United States, Italy and Spain. The cDNA or gDNA used as material had been derived from T cells, B-cell-depleted T cells, or PBMCs.

Cohorts were determined from participant-reported clinical history. The CDR3 is 14 amino acids. The V gene's germline CDR1 is MDHEN and CDR2 SYDVKM. With 6 bases clipped from V and 4 bases from J, the junction kept 6 bases outside the gene matches. Per the study methods: Nucleated cell number was recorded as an estimate derived from reference gene primer amplification. TCRdb keeps only in-frame clones here, not all; method: immunoSEQ multiplex PCR. The DNA gave D and trimming, while V, J and clone size come from that table. This sample has hundreds of thousands of clones, with 70% to 90% found just once.

The chain joins TRBV28 to TRBJ2-7, with 10 bases aligning to TRBD2. The sequence derives from a woman under 30 with acute COVID-19. Sequenced input: PBMCs or T cells enriched from blood (not recorded which). CDR3 protein: CASSIAGGLYEQYF. CDR3 bases: TGTGCCAGCAGCATAGCGGGAGGATTATACGAGCAGTACTTC.